A selection of T cell receptor beta chains follows, all from one sample in a study of beta chain features in type 1 diabetes. Libraries were prepared by immunoSEQ multiplex PCR; TCRdb keeps only in-frame clonotypes and omits some of them. The sample gives 900,000 or so clones, roughly a sixth of which show up once; roughly 0.025% is in the top ten. The sample consisted of naive CD4+ T cells from blood. These receptors all stem from a woman aged 18-30 years in good health. CDR3s include the opening cysteine and the closing phenylalanine or tryptophan. The order of the fields is V gene, J gene, CDR3 protein.

TRBV7-2	NA	CASSHQGARGGYEQYF
TRBV18	TRBJ2-7	CASSPQTEHEQYF
TRBV2	TRBJ2-2	CASAGQSTGELFF
TRBV5-8	TRBJ2-3	CASSLTDRGLTDTQYF
TRBV18	TRBJ1-5	CASSPGTGDTPQHF
TRBV4-1	TRBJ2-7	CASSQDRRRDSYEQYF
TRBV6-1	TRBJ2-3	CASILSTDTQYF
TRBV7-2	TRBJ2-1	CASSLNRGNEQFF
TRBV5-1	TRBJ2-1	CASSLEGREWYEQFF
TRBV6-4	TRBJ2-7	CASSDSKGPGTDYEQYF
TRBV7-9	TRBJ2-3	CASSLGLGSTDTQYF
TRBV28	TRBJ2-7	CASSFLGTGEIKQYF
TRBV7-9	TRBJ2-7	CASSLVGWEQYF
TRBV4-3	TRBJ2-5	CASSQTTVQETQYF
TRBV18	TRBJ1-5	CASSPGADDQPQHF
TRBV13	TRBJ1-2	CASSHGPRPGQGAKGYTF
TRBV18	TRBJ2-7	CASSPLRQHPYEQYF
TRBV7-2	TRBJ2-5	CASSSQGAWETQYF
TRBV7-2	TRBJ2-3	CASSLAEPGLATSTDTQYF
TRBV6-6	TRBJ1-2	CASRPDRGRGGYTF
TRBV29-1	TRBJ2-2	CSGATSGSTGELFF
TRBV7-9	TRBJ1-5	CASSPGVNQPQHF
TRBV21-1	TRBJ2-2	CASDPNTGELFF
TRBV2	TRBJ2-5	CASRQGSFRSGETQYF
TRBV18	TRBJ2-5	CASSPQGRQETQYF
TRBV5-1	TRBJ2-1	CASSFATVGAGYNEQFF
TRBV7-2	TRBJ1-2	CASSPDTHYGYTF
TRBV4-2	TRBJ2-5	CASSHVSGADLRAQYF
TRBV7-9	TRBJ1-1	CASSLRGSQAFF
TRBV5-6	TRBJ2-3	CASSLAGTTAQYF
TRBV18	TRBJ2-7	CASTITSGTNEQYF
TRBV4-3	TRBJ2-2	CASSQEPAGTGELFF
TRBV4-2	TRBJ2-1	CASSQVARGRNEQFF
TRBV7-2	TRBJ1-1	CASSPNRGTEAFF
TRBV7-8	TRBJ2-7	CASSLRGGQTYEQYF
TRBV4-2	TRBJ2-2	CASSPKLRGISRELFF
TRBV6-5	TRBJ1-5	CASSLMAGVNQPQHF
TRBV5-1	TRBJ2-7	CASSPWTSGSSSSYEQYF
TRBV10-3	TRBJ2-2	CAISESNGAGELFF
TRBV15	TRBJ2-7	CATSRDALAGISYEQYF
TRBV18	TRBJ1-5	CASSRQNQPQHF
TRBV19	TRBJ2-1	CASSIRGRSSYNEQFF
TRBV7-2	TRBJ2-3	CASTSAFSVGDTQYF
TRBV9	TRBJ2-3	CASSVVGTDHRADTQYF
TRBV5-4	TRBJ1-1	CASSFGLRGAEAFF
TRBV2	TRBJ2-3	CASSDEAGVVDTQYF
TRBV6-5	TRBJ1-1	CASTRRGLMNTEAFF
TRBV7-6	TRBJ2-5	CASSPTVRGETQYF
TRBV7-7	TRBJ2-3	CASSPGASGSSDTQYF
TRBV4-2	TRBJ2-1	CASSQDRLVGEQFF